A selection of T cell receptor beta chains follows, all from one sample in a study of T cells after posttransplantation cyclophosphamide. Some clones are missing from TCRdb's copy, which holds only in-frame ones; the method was immunoSEQ multiplex PCR. Recorded here are roughly 13,000 clones, none singletons. Sequencing used PBMCs, obtained 950 to 1,200 days after allogeneic stem cell transplant with posttransplant cyclophosphamide. All receptors come from a female patient aged 40-49 years who received an allogeneic stem cell transplant from a related donor, was CMV-positive, and had no GVHD. Some T cells could come from the graft donor. CDR3s include the opening cysteine and the closing phenylalanine or tryptophan. D genes are given only for firm matches. A row's size may be missing; if present it is once, few, many or a size class.

>TRBD1|TRBJ2-2|TRBV19|many
TGTGCCAGTAGTTACAGGGGGCACGGCGGGGAGCTGTTTTTT
CASSYRGHGGELFF
>-|TRBJ1-3|TRBV7-2|many
TGTGCCAGCAGCTCGGAGCGAAACACCATATATTTT
CASSSERNTIYF
>TRBD1|TRBJ2-5|TRBV10-3|many
TGTGCCATCAGTGAAGTCATCAGGGGGCAAGAGACCCAGTACTTC
CAISEVIRGQETQYF
>-|TRBJ1-3|TRBV6-5|-
TGTGCCAGCAGTTACTCTACAGGGACTGGAAACACCATATATTTT
CASSYSTGTGNTIYF
>TRBD1|TRBJ2-7|TRBV4-2|few
TGTGCCAGCAGCCTGTTACAGGGGGCTATGGCCTACGAGCAGTACTTC
CASSLLQGAMAYEQYF
>-|TRBJ2-3|TRBV7-9|many
TGTGCCAGCAGCTTAGATCTGTCAGGGGGGCACACAGATACGCAGTATTTT
CASSLDLSGGHTDTQYF
>TRBD1|TRBJ2-1|TRBV11-2|many
TGTGCCAGCAGGGTTCCGGGACAGGGGATGAGGAATGAGCAGTTCTTC
CASRVPGQGMRNEQFF
>TRBD2|TRBJ2-2|TRBV5-4|many
TGTGCCAGCAGCTTGCACGGCGGGGGGAACACCGGGGAGCTGTTTTTT
CASSLHGGGNTGELFF
>-|TRBJ1-2|TRBV9|many
TGTGCCAGCAGCGTAGGCCCCGGGGGAGTCTCCGACTATGGCTACACCTTC
CASSVGPGGVSDYGYTF
>-|TRBJ2-5|TRBV7-9|many
TGTGCCAGCAGGCTACAGGGATGGGACGAGACCCAGTACTTC
CASRLQGWDETQYF
>TRBD2|TRBJ2-1|TRBV7-8|many
TGTGCCAGCAGCTCGGCCGGGACTATCTCCTACAATGAGCAGTTCTTC
CASSSAGTISYNEQFF
>-|TRBJ1-5|TRBV6-1|few
TGTGCCAGCAGTGTGGAGGGGAGCAATCAGCCCCAGCATTTT
CASSVEGSNQPQHF
>-|TRBJ1-4|TRBV19|many
TGTGCCAGTAGTCAAGGTTGGGAGGGTGAAAAACTGTTTTTT
CASSQGWEGEKLFF
>-|TRBJ1-5|TRBV6-5|few
TGTGCCAGCAGTTACTCCTCAGGGGTTGGTCAGCCCCAGCATTTT
CASSYSSGVGQPQHF
>-|TRBJ1-5|TRBV19|-
TGTGCCAGTAGTAACCTCTCACAGGGTTTGAATCAGCCCCAGCATTTT
CASSNLSQGLNQPQHF
>-|TRBJ2-7|TRBV4-2|many
TGTGCCAGCAGCCAAGAAGTGGACAGCAGCTACGAGCAGTACTTC
CASSQEVDSSYEQYF
>-|TRBJ2-2|TRBV7-2|many
TGTGCCAGCAGTAGAGGACTTTGGGGTCACGGGGAGCTGTTTTTT
CASSRGLWGHGELFF
>-|TRBJ1-2|TRBV25-1|-
TGTGCCAGCAGTGAATACGATAGGCCCCGGGGCTATGGCTACACCTTC
CASSEYDRPRGYGYTF
>TRBD1|TRBJ1-4|TRBV10-3|many
TGTGCCATCAGTGACCCTGAGGGGGCCGAAAAACTGTTTTTT
CAISDPEGAEKLFF
>-|TRBJ1-5|TRBV7-9|few
TGTGCCAGCAGCTTAGTTGGGGCCCGGGGGGTTAGCAATCAGCCCCAGCATTTT
CASSLVGARGVSNQPQHF
>-|TRBJ2-3|TRBV28|many
TGTGCCAGCAGTTTTCCTTCCAGGGCTAGGTTTACAGATACGCAGTATTTT
CASSFPSRARFTDTQYF
>-|TRBJ2-5|TRBV7-9|few
TGTGCCAGCTTGGGGGGGGGCCGGGAGACCCAGTACTTC
CASLGGGRETQYF
>-|TRBJ2-5|TRBV7-3|many
TGTGCCAGCAGCTTAGACCCAGGGGCGGAGACCCAGTACTTC
CASSLDPGAETQYF
>-|TRBJ1-6|TRBV5-1|many
TGCGCCAGCAGCCCTGCAGACGGTCGGGATTCACCCCTCCACTTT
CASSPADGRDSPLHF
>-|TRBJ2-3|TRBV5-6|many
TGTGCCAGCAGCGTATCGAGCACAGATACGCAGTATTTT
CASSVSSTDTQYF
>-|TRBJ1-5|TRBV10-3|many
TGTGCCATCGCTTACGGGGGGGATAGCAATCAGCCCCAGCATTTT
CAIAYGGDSNQPQHF
>-|TRBJ2-1|TRBV15|many
TGTGCCACCAGCAGAGATCAGGGCAGGGGAGATGAGCAGTTCTTC
CATSRDQGRGDEQFF
>TRBD1|TRBJ2-7|TRBV19|few
TGTGCCAGTAGTATAGATCCAGGGGGCCTCGAGCAGTACTTC
CASSIDPGGLEQYF
>-|TRBJ1-4|TRBV6-1|-
TGTGCCAGCAGTGAGTCGTACGGGAGGGAAAAACTGTTTTTT
CASSESYGREKLFF
>-|TRBJ2-5|TRBV7-3|many
TGTGCCAGCAGCTTAATAGGGGGGGAGGGAGAGACCCAGTACTTC
CASSLIGGEGETQYF
>TRBD2|TRBJ2-2|TRBV28|few
TGTGCCAGCAGTTTATTGCTAGCGGGGGTTACCGGGGAGCTGTTTTTT
CASSLLLAGVTGELFF
>TRBD1|TRBJ1-2|TRBV7-9|many
TGTGCCAGCAGCACCTCCGGGACAGGCTATGGCTACACCTTC
CASSTSGTGYGYTF
>TRBD1|TRBJ2-7|TRBV15|many
TGTGCCACCAGCAGCCCGGACAGGGGGATCAACGAGCAGTACTTC
CATSSPDRGINEQYF
>-|TRBJ1-1|TRBV5-5|-
TGTGCCAGCAGCTTGGCCGGAGACAGGAGGAACACTGAAGCTTTCTTT
CASSLAGDRRNTEAFF
>-|TRBJ2-3|TRBV6-1|many
TGTGCCAGCAGTGAAGGTTGGCTAGAAGTGGGAGATACGCAGTATTTT
CASSEGWLEVGDTQYF